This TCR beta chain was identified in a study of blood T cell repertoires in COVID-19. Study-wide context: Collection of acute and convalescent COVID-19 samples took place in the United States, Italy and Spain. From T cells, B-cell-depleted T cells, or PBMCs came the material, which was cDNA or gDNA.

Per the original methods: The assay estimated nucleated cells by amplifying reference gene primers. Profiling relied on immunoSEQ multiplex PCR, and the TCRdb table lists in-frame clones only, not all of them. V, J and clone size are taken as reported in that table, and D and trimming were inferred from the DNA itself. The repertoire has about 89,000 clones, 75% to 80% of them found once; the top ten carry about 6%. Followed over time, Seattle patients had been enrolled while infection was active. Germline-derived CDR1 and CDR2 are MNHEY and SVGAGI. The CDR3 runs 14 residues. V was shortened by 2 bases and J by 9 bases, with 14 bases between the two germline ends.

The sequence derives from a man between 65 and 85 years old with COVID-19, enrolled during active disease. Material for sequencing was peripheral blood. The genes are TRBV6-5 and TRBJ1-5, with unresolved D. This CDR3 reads CASSYGQAQGPQHF. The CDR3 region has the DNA TGTGCCAGCAGTTACGGGCAGGCCCAAGGGCCCCAGCATTTT.